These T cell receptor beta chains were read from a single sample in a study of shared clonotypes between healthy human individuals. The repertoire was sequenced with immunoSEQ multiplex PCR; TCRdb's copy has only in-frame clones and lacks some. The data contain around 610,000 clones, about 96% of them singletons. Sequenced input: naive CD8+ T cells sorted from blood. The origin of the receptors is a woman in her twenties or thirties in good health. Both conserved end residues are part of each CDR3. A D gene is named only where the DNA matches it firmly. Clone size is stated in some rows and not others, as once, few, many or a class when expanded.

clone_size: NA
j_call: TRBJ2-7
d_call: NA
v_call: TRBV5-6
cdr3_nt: TGTGCCAGCAGCCCGACTCATCCCGGCGAGCAGTACTTC
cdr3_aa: CASSPTHPGEQYF

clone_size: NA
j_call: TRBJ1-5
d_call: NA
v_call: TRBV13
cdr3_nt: TGTGCCAGCAGCTTAGAAGGCAGACAGCCCCAGCATTTT
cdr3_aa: CASSLEGRQPQHF

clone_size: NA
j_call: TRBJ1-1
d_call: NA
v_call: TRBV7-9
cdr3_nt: TGTGCCAGCAGCTTATCTACCCACACTGAAGCTTTCTTT
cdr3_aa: CASSLSTHTEAFF

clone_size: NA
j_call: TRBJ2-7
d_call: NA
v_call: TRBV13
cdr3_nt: TGTGCCAGCAGCCCTCCGGGTTACCGGCCCTACGAGCAGTACTTC
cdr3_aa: CASSPPGYRPYEQYF

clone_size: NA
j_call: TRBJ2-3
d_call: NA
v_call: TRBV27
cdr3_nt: TGTGCCAGCAGTTCCCTCCCGTGGGCGGAGAGCACAGATACGCAGTATTTT
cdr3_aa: CASSSLPWAESTDTQYF

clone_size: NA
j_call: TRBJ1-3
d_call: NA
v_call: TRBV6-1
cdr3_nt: TGTGCCAGCAGTGACGCAGGGCTCTCTGGAAACACCATATATTTT
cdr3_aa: CASSDAGLSGNTIYF

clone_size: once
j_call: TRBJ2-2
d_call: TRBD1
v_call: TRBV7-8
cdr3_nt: TGTGCCAGCAGCTTCGGGACAGGCGATTTCAACACCGGGGAGCTGTTTTTT
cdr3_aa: CASSFGTGDFNTGELFF

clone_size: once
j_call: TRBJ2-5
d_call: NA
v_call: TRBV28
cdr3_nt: TGTGCCAGCAGTCTCCTAAGGGGGCAAGAGACCCAGTACTTC
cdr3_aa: CASSLLRGQETQYF

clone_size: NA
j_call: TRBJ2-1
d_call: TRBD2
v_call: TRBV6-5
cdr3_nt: TGTGCCAGCAGTTACTCTATAGCGGGTGAGCAGTTCTTC
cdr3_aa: CASSYSIAGEQFF

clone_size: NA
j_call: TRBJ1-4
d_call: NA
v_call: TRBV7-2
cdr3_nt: TGTGCCAGCAGCTATCAGGGAAATTCGAATGAAAAACTGTTTTTT
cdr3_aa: CASSYQGNSNEKLFF

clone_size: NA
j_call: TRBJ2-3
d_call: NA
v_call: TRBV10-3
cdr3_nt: TGTGCCATCAGTGAGTCTGGCGCGGACCGACTCACAGATACGCAGTATTTT
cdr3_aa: CAISESGADRLTDTQYF

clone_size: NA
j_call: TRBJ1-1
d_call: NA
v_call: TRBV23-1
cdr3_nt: TGCGCCAGCAGTCCAAATCCCGGGATTTACACTGAAGCTTTCTTT
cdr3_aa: CASSPNPGIYTEAFF

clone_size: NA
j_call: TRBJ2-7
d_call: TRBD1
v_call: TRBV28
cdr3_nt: TGTGCCACCGACTCGACAGGGAGCTCCTACGAGCAGTACTTC
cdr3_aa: CATDSTGSSYEQYF

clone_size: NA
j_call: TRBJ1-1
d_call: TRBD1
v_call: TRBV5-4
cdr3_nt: TGTGCCAGCAGCCAGGACAGGGGCCCTGAAGCTTTCTTT
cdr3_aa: CASSQDRGPEAFF

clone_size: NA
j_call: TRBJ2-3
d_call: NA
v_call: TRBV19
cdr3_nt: TGTGCCAGTAGTATAGGTTCGTTTACAGATACGCAGTATTTT
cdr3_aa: CASSIGSFTDTQYF

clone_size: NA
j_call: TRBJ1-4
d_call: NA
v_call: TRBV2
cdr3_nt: TGTGCCAGCAGTGACGGGGTTAATGAAAAACTGTTTTTT
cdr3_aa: CASSDGVNEKLFF

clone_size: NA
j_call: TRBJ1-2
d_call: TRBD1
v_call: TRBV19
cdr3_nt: TGTGCCAGTAGTACGACAGGGGGGAGCTATGGCTACACCTTC
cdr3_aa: CASSTTGGSYGYTF

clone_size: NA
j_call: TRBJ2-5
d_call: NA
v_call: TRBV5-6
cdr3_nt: TGTGCCAGCCCACGGTCGGGGGAAGAGACCCAGTACTTC
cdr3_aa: CASPRSGEETQYF

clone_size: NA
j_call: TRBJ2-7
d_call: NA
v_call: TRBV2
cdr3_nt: TGTGCCACCTTAGAACCGGACAGTGTCTACGAGCAGTACTTC
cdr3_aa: CATLEPDSVYEQYF

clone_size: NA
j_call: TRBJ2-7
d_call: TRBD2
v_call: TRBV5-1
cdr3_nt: TGCGCCAGCAGCTTGGACGGCGGGAGAGGAGACGAGCAGTACTTC
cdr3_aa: CASSLDGGRGDEQYF

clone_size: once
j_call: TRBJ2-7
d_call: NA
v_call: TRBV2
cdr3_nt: TGTGCCAGCCCGCGAAAAGAGTCTCTTTCGGGCCTAGTCCCCTACGAGCAGTACTTC
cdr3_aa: CASPRKESLSGLVPYEQYF

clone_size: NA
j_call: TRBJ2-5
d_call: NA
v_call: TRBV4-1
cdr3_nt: TGCGCCAGCAGCCAAGTCCAGGGGGGAGGGGAGACCCAGTACTTC
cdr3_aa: CASSQVQGGGETQYF

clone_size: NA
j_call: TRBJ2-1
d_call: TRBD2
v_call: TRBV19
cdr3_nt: TGTGCCAGTTCCGTCCTAGCGGGAGAAGACAATGAGCAGTTCTTC
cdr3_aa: CASSVLAGEDNEQFF

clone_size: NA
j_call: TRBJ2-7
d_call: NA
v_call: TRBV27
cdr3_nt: TGTGCCAGCAGTTCCGAAGCCGGGATCACCTACGAGCAGTACTTC
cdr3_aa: CASSSEAGITYEQYF

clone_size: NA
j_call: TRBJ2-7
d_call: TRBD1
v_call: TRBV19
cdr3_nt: TGTGCCAGTAGTACAAGGGACAGGGGCTTTTACGAGCAGTACTTC
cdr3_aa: CASSTRDRGFYEQYF

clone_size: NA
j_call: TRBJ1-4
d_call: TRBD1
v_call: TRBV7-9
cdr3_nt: TGTGCCAGCAGCCATAGGGACAGGGGTATTGAAAAACTGTTTTTT
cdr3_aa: CASSHRDRGIEKLFF

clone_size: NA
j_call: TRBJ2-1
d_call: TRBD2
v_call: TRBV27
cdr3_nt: TGTGCCAGCAGTTCGCCCGGGACTAGCGGGATCAATGAGCAGTTCTTC
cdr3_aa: CASSSPGTSGINEQFF

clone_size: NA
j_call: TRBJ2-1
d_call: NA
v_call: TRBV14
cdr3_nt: TGTGCCAGCAGCCCCCGCAGGCTGACCCCCAGTGAGCAGTTCTTC
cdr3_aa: CASSPRRLTPSEQFF

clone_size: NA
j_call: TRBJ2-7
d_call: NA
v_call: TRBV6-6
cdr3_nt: TGTGCCAGCAGTTACCCTAGCTCTTCCTACGAGCAGTACTTC
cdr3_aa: CASSYPSSSYEQYF

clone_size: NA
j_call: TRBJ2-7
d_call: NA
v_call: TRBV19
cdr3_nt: TGTGCCAGTAGACAGCCAAGCTCCTACGAGCAGTACTTC
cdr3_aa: CASRQPSSYEQYF

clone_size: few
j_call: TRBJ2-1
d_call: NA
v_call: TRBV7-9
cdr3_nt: TGTGCCAGCAGCTTAGGCAGCCCCGGGGCCTCTCTTCGTTACAATGAGCAGTTCTTC
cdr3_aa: CASSLGSPGASLRYNEQFF

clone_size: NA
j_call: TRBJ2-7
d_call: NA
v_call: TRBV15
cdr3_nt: TGTGCCACCAGCAGAGAACAGGCCGCCTCCTACGAGCAGTACTTC
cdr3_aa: CATSREQAASYEQYF

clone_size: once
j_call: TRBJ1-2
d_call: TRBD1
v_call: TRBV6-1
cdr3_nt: TGTGCCAGCAGTCAGGACAGGCGGGACTATGGCTACACCTTC
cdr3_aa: CASSQDRRDYGYTF

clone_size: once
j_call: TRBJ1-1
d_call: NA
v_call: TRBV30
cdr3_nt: TGTGCCTGGAGGGGTACAGGTACGAACACTGAAGCTTTCTTT
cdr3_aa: CAWRGTGTNTEAFF

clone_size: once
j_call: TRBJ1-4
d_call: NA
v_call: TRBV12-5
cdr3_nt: TGTGCTAGTGGTTTGGCTTCGATCGACGGGGCATCCGTTGAAAAACTGTTTTTT
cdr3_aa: CASGLASIDGASVEKLFF

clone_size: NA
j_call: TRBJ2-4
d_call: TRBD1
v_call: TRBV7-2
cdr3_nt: TGTGCCAGCAGCTTCTATTCGGACAGGACATGGCAAAACATTCAGTACTTC
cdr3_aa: CASSFYSDRTWQNIQYF

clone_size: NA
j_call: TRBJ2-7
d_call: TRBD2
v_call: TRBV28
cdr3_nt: TGTGCCAGCACCCCTATGGCGGGACTAGCAGCGGATGAGCAGTACTTC
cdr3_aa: CASTPMAGLAADEQYF

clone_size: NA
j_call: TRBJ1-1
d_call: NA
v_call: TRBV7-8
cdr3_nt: TGTGCCAGCAGCTTAGGAGTCATGAACACTGAAGCTTTCTTT
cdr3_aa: CASSLGVMNTEAFF

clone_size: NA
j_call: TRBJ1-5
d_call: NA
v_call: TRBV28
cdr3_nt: TGTGCCAGCAGTTTCTCTGAGCAGCCCCAGCATTTT
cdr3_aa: CASSFSEQPQHF

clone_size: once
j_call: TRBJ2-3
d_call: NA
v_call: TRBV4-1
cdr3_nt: TGCGCCAGCAGCCCGACCGCGAAGGGAACCACAGATACGCAGTATTTT
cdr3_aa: CASSPTAKGTTDTQYF

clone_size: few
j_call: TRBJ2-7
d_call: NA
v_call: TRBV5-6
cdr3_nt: TGTGCCAGCAGCTTGGCCCCCAGGGTAACCTACGAGCAGTACTTC
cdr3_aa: CASSLAPRVTYEQYF

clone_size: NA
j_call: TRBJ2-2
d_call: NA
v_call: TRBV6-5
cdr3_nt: TGTGCCAGCAGTTACCCAGAGAACGGGGAGCTGTTTTTT
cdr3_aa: CASSYPENGELFF

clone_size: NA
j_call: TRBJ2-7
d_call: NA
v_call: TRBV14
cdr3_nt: TGTGCCAGCAGCCAAGTGGGGACAGTCGGGAGCGAGCAGTACTTC
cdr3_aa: CASSQVGTVGSEQYF

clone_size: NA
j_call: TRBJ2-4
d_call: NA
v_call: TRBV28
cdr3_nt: TGTGCCAGCAGTTTGGAGGGTCCCCTAGCCAAAAACATTCAGTACTTC
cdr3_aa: CASSLEGPLAKNIQYF

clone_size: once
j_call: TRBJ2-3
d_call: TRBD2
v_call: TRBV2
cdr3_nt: TGTGCCAGCAGACGGACTAGCGGGAGTTTTACAGATACGCAGTATTTT
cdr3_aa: CASRRTSGSFTDTQYF

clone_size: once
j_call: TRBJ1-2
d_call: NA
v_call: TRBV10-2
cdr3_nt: TGCGCCAGCAGTGTTTCGGTCTATGGCTACACCTTC
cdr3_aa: CASSVSVYGYTF

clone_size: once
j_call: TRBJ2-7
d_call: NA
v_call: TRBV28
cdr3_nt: TGTGCCAGCAGTTTAGGGGCGAGGGTCTCCTACGAGCAGTACTTC
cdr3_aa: CASSLGARVSYEQYF

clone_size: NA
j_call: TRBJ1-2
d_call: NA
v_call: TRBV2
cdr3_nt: TGTGCCAGCAGATCCACCCGGGACGGTTCTAACTATGGCTACACCTTC
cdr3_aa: CASRSTRDGSNYGYTF

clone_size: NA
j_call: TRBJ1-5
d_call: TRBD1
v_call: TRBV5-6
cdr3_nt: TGTGCCAGCAGCCTCGGACAGGCCCAGGGTCAGCCCCAGCATTTT
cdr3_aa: CASSLGQAQGQPQHF

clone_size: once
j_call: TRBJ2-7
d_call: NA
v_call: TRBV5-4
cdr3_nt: TGTGCCAGCAGCTTGGGGGGAAACTACGAGCAGTACTTC
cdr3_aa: CASSLGGNYEQYF

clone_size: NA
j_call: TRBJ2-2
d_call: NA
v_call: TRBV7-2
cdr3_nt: TGTGCCAGCAGCTACTGGGGGCAGGGCGGGGAGCTGTTTTTT
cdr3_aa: CASSYWGQGGELFF

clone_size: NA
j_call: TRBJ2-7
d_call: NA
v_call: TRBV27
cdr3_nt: TGTGCCAGCAGTCCGTCGGAGCCTTGGGCCGAGCAGTACTTC
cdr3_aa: CASSPSEPWAEQYF

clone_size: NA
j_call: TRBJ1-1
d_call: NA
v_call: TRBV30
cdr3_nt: TGTGCCTTGGGCTATACACTGAACACTGAAGCTTTCTTT
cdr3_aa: CALGYTLNTEAFF